The entry below describes one TCR beta chain. Target depth was 1 in 200,000 to 1 in 1 million T cells, about 10x per clonotype. Assay used: immunoSEQ multiplex PCR; TCRdb lists only in-frame clones, some missing. The profile shows some 85,000 clones, more than 70% of them singletons. The data derive from a study of cytotoxic CD8 clonotypes in ibrutinib-treated CLL. Study information: Samples had a mean of roughly 280,000 productive templates and about 93,000 productive rearrangements.

CDR3 length: 16 residues. Trimming took 1 base from V and 4 from J, leaving 15 bases between them. Germline-derived CDR1 and CDR2 are LNHNV and YYDKDF (reference sequence). The chain recombines TRBV15 with TRBJ2-3; possibly TRBD1 or TRBD2 for D (5 bases each). The sequence was obtained from a human donor with chronic lymphocytic leukemia. Sequenced here: PBMCs, sampled after 24 months of ibrutinib treatment. In DNA, the CDR3 is TGTGCCACCAGCAGAGGGAGGACACGCGGCCCAGATACGCAGTATTTT. Protein sequence: CATSRGRTRGPDTQYF.